Listed below are T cell receptor beta chains from one sample, sequenced in a study of cytomegalovirus exposure and HLA in healthy donors. Assay: immunoSEQ multiplex PCR; the TCRdb copy retains only in-frame clones and omits some. Among approximately 120,000 clones, less than 80% were seen once, and the ten largest hold 7.7%. Specimen: PBMCs. These receptors were collected from a woman aged 50 to 60 in good health and CMV-seropositive. Both conserved end residues are part of each CDR3. The D gene is left open where the match is weak. Some rows have no size entry. The others give once, few or many, or a class for an expanded clone.

J gene: TRBJ2-3
V gene: TRBV5-1
D gene: .
clone size: once
CDR3 DNA: TGCGCCAGCAGCCCTAGCACAGATACGCAGTATTTT
CDR3 protein: CASSPSTDTQYF

J gene: TRBJ2-1
V gene: TRBV5-1
D gene: TRBD1
clone size: few
CDR3 DNA: TGCGCCAGCAGCTCCGGACAGGGGGCCTACAATGAGCAGTTCTTC
CDR3 protein: CASSSGQGAYNEQFF

J gene: TRBJ1-2
V gene: TRBV7-2
D gene: TRBD1
clone size: .
CDR3 DNA: TGTGCCAGCAGCACCGGACAGGGGGCGGATGGCTACACCTTC
CDR3 protein: CASSTGQGADGYTF

J gene: TRBJ1-3
V gene: TRBV14
D gene: TRBD1
clone size: few
CDR3 DNA: TGTGCCAGCAGCCAAAGGCGCAGGGGGTTTGGAAACACCATATATTTT
CDR3 protein: CASSQRRRGFGNTIYF

J gene: TRBJ2-3
V gene: TRBV7-2
D gene: TRBD1
clone size: .
CDR3 DNA: TGTGCCAGCAGTCGACAGGGGGACACGCAGTATTTT
CDR3 protein: CASSRQGDTQYF

J gene: TRBJ2-5
V gene: TRBV6-1
D gene: .
clone size: .
CDR3 DNA: TGTGCCAGCACGAGCCCCATTCAAGAGACCCAGTACTTC
CDR3 protein: CASTSPIQETQYF

J gene: TRBJ2-5
V gene: TRBV29-1
D gene: .
clone size: .
CDR3 DNA: TGCAGCGTGCGGGACAGCCAGGGAGAGACCCAGTACTTC
CDR3 protein: CSVRDSQGETQYF

J gene: TRBJ2-5
V gene: TRBV7-9
D gene: TRBD1
clone size: .
CDR3 DNA: TGTGCCAGCAGCCCGGACAGGGTACAAGAGACCCAGTACTTC
CDR3 protein: CASSPDRVQETQYF

J gene: TRBJ1-1
V gene: TRBV7-2
D gene: .
clone size: .
CDR3 DNA: TGTGCCAGCAGCTGGGGGGGGAACACTGAAGCTTTCTTT
CDR3 protein: CASSWGGNTEAFF

J gene: TRBJ1-5
V gene: TRBV18
D gene: .
clone size: .
CDR3 DNA: TGTGCCAGCTCACCCTGGAGAGGTTGGCATCAGCCCCAGCATTTT
CDR3 protein: CASSPWRGWHQPQHF

J gene: TRBJ2-7
V gene: TRBV2
D gene: TRBD2
clone size: .
CDR3 DNA: TGTGCCAGCAGTGTAGGGAGCGGGAGCTCCTACGAGCAGTACTTC
CDR3 protein: CASSVGSGSSYEQYF

J gene: TRBJ2-1
V gene: TRBV15
D gene: TRBD2
clone size: .
CDR3 DNA: TGTGCCACCAGCAGAGATAGGACTAGCGGGGACAATGAGCAGTTCTTC
CDR3 protein: CATSRDRTSGDNEQFF

J gene: TRBJ1-2
V gene: TRBV9
D gene: .
clone size: once
CDR3 DNA: TGTGCCAGCAGCTCCGTACAGGGCCCAGGTGGCTACACCTTC
CDR3 protein: CASSSVQGPGGYTF

J gene: TRBJ2-1
V gene: TRBV4-2
D gene: TRBD2
clone size: .
CDR3 DNA: TGTGCCAGCAGCCAGCGACTAGCGGGGGCCTCCTACAATGAGCAGTTCTTC
CDR3 protein: CASSQRLAGASYNEQFF

J gene: TRBJ2-7
V gene: TRBV6-1
D gene: .
clone size: .
CDR3 DNA: TGTGCCATAAGACAGGTCCCCTCCTACGAGCAGTACTTC
CDR3 protein: CAIRQVPSYEQYF

J gene: TRBJ2-2
V gene: TRBV5-1
D gene: TRBD1
clone size: .
CDR3 DNA: TGCGCCAGCAGCTGGGGGACAGGGGGCAGTACCGGGGAGCTGTTTTTT
CDR3 protein: CASSWGTGGSTGELFF

J gene: TRBJ1-2
V gene: TRBV29-1
D gene: TRBD1
clone size: .
CDR3 DNA: TGCAGCGCTACCGGGACAGACTATGGCTACACCTTC
CDR3 protein: CSATGTDYGYTF

J gene: TRBJ2-3
V gene: TRBV4-2
D gene: TRBD2
clone size: .
CDR3 DNA: TGTGCCAGCAGCCAACGGACTAGCATCAGCACAGATACGCAGTATTTT
CDR3 protein: CASSQRTSISTDTQYF

J gene: TRBJ2-5
V gene: TRBV5-1
D gene: TRBD2
clone size: .
CDR3 DNA: TGCGCCAGCAGCCCGTGGACTAGCGCCCAAGAGACCCAGTACTTC
CDR3 protein: CASSPWTSAQETQYF

J gene: TRBJ2-7
V gene: TRBV18
D gene: TRBD1
clone size: .
CDR3 DNA: TGTGCCAGCTCACCACCGGGACAGGGGGCCTACGAGCAGTACTTC
CDR3 protein: CASSPPGQGAYEQYF

J gene: TRBJ2-3
V gene: TRBV5-1
D gene: TRBD1
clone size: .
CDR3 DNA: TGCGCCAGCAGCTTGGCGACAGGGGGTGGAGATACGCAGTATTTT
CDR3 protein: CASSLATGGGDTQYF

J gene: TRBJ2-3
V gene: TRBV12-5
D gene: .
clone size: .
CDR3 DNA: TGTGCTAGTGGTTTCTCAGGGTTAGATACGCAGTATTTT
CDR3 protein: CASGFSGLDTQYF

J gene: TRBJ2-3
V gene: TRBV6-5
D gene: TRBD1
clone size: .
CDR3 DNA: TGTGCCAGCAGTTCGACAGGGGGCAGGACAGATACGCAGTATTTT
CDR3 protein: CASSSTGGRTDTQYF

J gene: TRBJ1-2
V gene: TRBV10-3
D gene: TRBD1
clone size: .
CDR3 DNA: TGTGCCATCAGTGATAATCAATTAGGGGACAGCTATGGCTACACCTTC
CDR3 protein: CAISDNQLGDSYGYTF

J gene: TRBJ2-6
V gene: TRBV2
D gene: .
clone size: .
CDR3 DNA: TGTGCCAGAACAGGGTATTCTGGGGCCAACGTCCTGACTTTC
CDR3 protein: CARTGYSGANVLTF

J gene: TRBJ2-2
V gene: TRBV9
D gene: TRBD2
clone size: .
CDR3 DNA: TGTGCCAGCACCGTGGGAGGGAGGGACACCGGGGAGCTGTTTTTT
CDR3 protein: CASTVGGRDTGELFF

J gene: TRBJ2-3
V gene: TRBV6-6
D gene: .
clone size: .
CDR3 DNA: TGTGCCAGCAGTTACCTGGGGGCAGGAGATACGCAGTATTTT
CDR3 protein: CASSYLGAGDTQYF

J gene: TRBJ1-6
V gene: TRBV27
D gene: .
clone size: once
CDR3 DNA: TGTGCCAGCAGTCCTCGGGACAAATGGAATTCACCCCTCCACTTT
CDR3 protein: CASSPRDKWNSPLHF

J gene: TRBJ2-7
V gene: TRBV5-4
D gene: TRBD1
clone size: .
CDR3 DNA: TGTGCCAGCAGCTTTCTTAGGACAGGGGGTGAGCAGTACTTC
CDR3 protein: CASSFLRTGGEQYF

J gene: TRBJ2-1
V gene: TRBV6-6
D gene: .
clone size: .
CDR3 DNA: TGTGCCAGCAGTCCGAGGGTGGGCCATGAGCAGTTCTTC
CDR3 protein: CASSPRVGHEQFF

J gene: TRBJ1-4
V gene: TRBV7-6
D gene: .
clone size: .
CDR3 DNA: TGTGCCAGCAGCCAACGGACAGTCTTAGCAACTAATGAAAAACTGTTTTTT
CDR3 protein: CASSQRTVLATNEKLFF

J gene: TRBJ2-7
V gene: TRBV5-1
D gene: TRBD1
clone size: .
CDR3 DNA: TGCGCCAGCAGCCCCCGGGACAGCTCCTACGAGCAGTACTTC
CDR3 protein: CASSPRDSSYEQYF

J gene: TRBJ2-5
V gene: TRBV7-9
D gene: .
clone size: .
CDR3 DNA: TGTGCCAGCAGCTCAGGACAGTCGCAAGAGACCCAGTACTTC
CDR3 protein: CASSSGQSQETQYF

J gene: TRBJ2-7
V gene: TRBV5-1
D gene: .
clone size: .
CDR3 DNA: TGCGCCAGCAGCTCGAAGACAGGAAAGGCCTACGAGCAGTACTTC
CDR3 protein: CASSSKTGKAYEQYF

J gene: TRBJ2-5
V gene: TRBV6-5
D gene: .
clone size: .
CDR3 DNA: TGTGCCAGCAGTTACTCTGGCGTGATGGGCCAGGAGACCCAGTACTTC
CDR3 protein: CASSYSGVMGQETQYF

J gene: TRBJ1-1
V gene: TRBV27
D gene: .
clone size: .
CDR3 DNA: TGTGCCAGCAGTCTGACCCGGGGGAGCACTGAAGCTTTCTTT
CDR3 protein: CASSLTRGSTEAFF

J gene: TRBJ2-1
V gene: TRBV7-2
D gene: TRBD2
clone size: .
CDR3 DNA: TGTGCCAGCAGCTCGGGACTACGATGGGGGAATGAGCAGTTCTTC
CDR3 protein: CASSSGLRWGNEQFF

J gene: TRBJ2-5
V gene: TRBV7-3
D gene: TRBD2
clone size: few
CDR3 DNA: TGTGCCAGCAGCCCGGGGGGCCAAGAGACCCAGTACTTC
CDR3 protein: CASSPGGQETQYF

J gene: TRBJ2-3
V gene: TRBV9
D gene: TRBD1
clone size: .
CDR3 DNA: TGTGCCAGCACCGACGGACAGGGTAGAAGCACAGATACGCAGTATTTT
CDR3 protein: CASTDGQGRSTDTQYF

J gene: TRBJ2-3
V gene: TRBV12-5
D gene: .
clone size: .
CDR3 DNA: TGTGCTAGTGGTTGGCCGGGAACTAGCACAGATACGCAGTATTTT
CDR3 protein: CASGWPGTSTDTQYF

J gene: TRBJ2-3
V gene: TRBV5-1
D gene: TRBD2
clone size: .
CDR3 DNA: TGCGCCAGCAGCTTCAAGCGGGAGGAGCAGTATTTT
CDR3 protein: CASSFKREEQYF

J gene: TRBJ2-7
V gene: TRBV7-2
D gene: .
clone size: .
CDR3 DNA: TGTGCCAGCAGTTCACTAGGAGGGGACTTGCCCTACGAGCAGTACTTC
CDR3 protein: CASSSLGGDLPYEQYF

J gene: TRBJ2-3
V gene: TRBV13
D gene: TRBD1
clone size: few
CDR3 DNA: TGTGCCAGCAGCATCCCCCGGGACAGGGGGCTGGATACGCAGTATTTT
CDR3 protein: CASSIPRDRGLDTQYF

J gene: TRBJ2-3
V gene: TRBV21-1
D gene: .
clone size: .
CDR3 DNA: TGTGCCAGCCGGAAGACTAGCGGGAGCACAGATACGCAGTATTTT
CDR3 protein: CASRKTSGSTDTQYF

J gene: TRBJ2-3
V gene: TRBV7-9
D gene: TRBD2
clone size: .
CDR3 DNA: TGTGCCAGCAGCCACCTAGCGGGAGGGCCATCAGATACGCAGTATTTT
CDR3 protein: CASSHLAGGPSDTQYF

J gene: TRBJ1-6
V gene: TRBV6-5
D gene: .
clone size: .
CDR3 DNA: TGTGCCAGCACTACTGGTGGGCCGGGATCACCCCTCCACTTT
CDR3 protein: CASTTGGPGSPLHF

J gene: TRBJ1-4
V gene: TRBV13
D gene: .
clone size: once
CDR3 DNA: TGTGCCAGCAGCTTAGGACGGGACAACAGTGAAAAACTGTTTTTT
CDR3 protein: CASSLGRDNSEKLFF

J gene: TRBJ1-5
V gene: TRBV6-5
D gene: TRBD1
clone size: once
CDR3 DNA: TGTGCCAGCAGTTACTCATTCGACAGGGGCAATCAGCCCCAGCATTTT
CDR3 protein: CASSYSFDRGNQPQHF

J gene: TRBJ2-2
V gene: TRBV2
D gene: TRBD1
clone size: .
CDR3 DNA: TGTGCCAGCAGGGGAATAGACAGGGCGACGAACACCGGGGAGCTGTTTTTT
CDR3 protein: CASRGIDRATNTGELFF

J gene: TRBJ2-1
V gene: TRBV4-3
D gene: .
clone size: .
CDR3 DNA: TGCGCCAGCAGCCAAGTAGGGGGTTGGGAGCAGTTCTTC
CDR3 protein: CASSQVGGWEQFF

J gene: TRBJ2-1
V gene: TRBV29-1
D gene: .
clone size: .
CDR3 DNA: TGCAGCGTGGATGGACAGCGATATTACAATGAGCAGTTCTTC
CDR3 protein: CSVDGQRYYNEQFF

J gene: TRBJ2-5
V gene: TRBV18
D gene: .
clone size: .
CDR3 DNA: TGTGCCAGCTCACCACGGCAGGCCCAAGAGACCCAGTACTTC
CDR3 protein: CASSPRQAQETQYF

J gene: TRBJ1-1
V gene: TRBV15
D gene: .
clone size: .
CDR3 DNA: TGTGCCACCAGCAGAGATCCGGGGGTCTTGACTGAAGCTTTCTTT
CDR3 protein: CATSRDPGVLTEAFF

J gene: TRBJ1-1
V gene: TRBV18
D gene: TRBD1
clone size: few
CDR3 DNA: TGTGCCAGCTCACCGGGACAGGGGAACACTGAAGCTTTCTTT
CDR3 protein: CASSPGQGNTEAFF